The 21 T cell receptor beta chains below come from one sample, sequenced in a study of T cell changes during pregnancy in multiple sclerosis. TCRdb's table, derived via immunoSEQ multiplex PCR, lists solely in-frame clones and lacks some. The sample contains approximately 47,000 clones, roughly 90% of which appear only once. Sequenced material: peripheral blood, taken in the first trimester of pregnancy. These receptors all come from a female donor with multiple sclerosis, enrolled in a pregnancy study.

A remark on this clone: Other DNA sequences in the same sample also yield this CDR3. The chain employs TRBV4-3 and TRBJ1-1; D is uncertain. Germline V CDR1 and CDR2: LGHNA, YSLEER. Trimming pared 0 bases from V and 1 base from J, leaving 3 bases between. This CDR3 is 13 amino acids long. In DNA, the CDR3 is TGCGCCAGCAGCCAAGATAGGAACACTGAAGCTTTCTTT. It specifies CASSQDRNTEAFF.

The V and J genes are TRBV10-3 and TRBJ1-1; 7 bases are shared with TRBD1. Germline CDR1 reads ENHRY; CDR2 reads SYGVKD. The CDR3 is 15 residues long. V lost 6 bases to trimming and J lost 2 bases; unmatched junction nucleotides: 9. CDR3 coding DNA: TGTGCCATCAGAAAGACAGGGTCCCCTAACACTGAAGCTTTCTTT. Amino acid sequence: CAIRKTGSPNTEAFF.

The rearrangement joins TRBV9 to TRBJ2-7, with D tentatively TRBD1 (6 bases). Germline CDR1 SGDLS, CDR2 YYNGEE. This CDR3 comprises 14 residues. The V end lost 3 bases, the J end lost 3 bases, and 13 bases lay between the germline ends. The CDR3 is CASSAWTDDYEQYF. The DNA of the CDR3 is TGTGCCAGCAGCGCTTGGACAGACGACTACGAGCAGTACTTC.

The rearrangement uses TRBV29-1 and TRBJ2-5, with TRBD1 identical over 10 bases. Germline CDR1 and CDR2: SQVTM and ANQGSEA. The ends lost 3 bases at V and 4 bases at J; junction bases unmatched: 5. The length of the CDR3 is 14 residues. The CDR3, as DNA: TGCAGCGTTGATTCGACAGGGGGCGGAGAGACCCAGTACTTC. Translating gives CSVDSTGGGETQYF. Using reference TRBV29-1 and TRBJ2-5 for the parts outside the CDR3, the full variable domain is SAVISQKPSRDICQRGTSLTIQCQVDSQVTMMFWYRQQPGQSLTLIATANQGSEATYESGFVIDKFPISRPNLTFSTLTVSNMSPEDSSIYLCSVDSTGGGETQYFGPGTRLLVL.

The genes are TRBV18 and TRBJ2-1; no reliable D call. Trimming stripped 4 bases from V and 0 bases from J, with 10 bases between. The CDR3 loop spans 15 amino acids. Germline CDR1 reads KGHSH; CDR2 reads LQKENI. The CDR3 nucleotides read TGTGCCAGCTCACAAGCCCGGAGCTCCTACAATGAGCAGTTCTTC. The encoded protein is CASSQARSSYNEQFF. The full variable domain, with the rest looked up from reference TRBV18 and TRBJ2-1, is NAGVMQNPRHLVRRRGQEARLRCSPMKGHSHVYWYRQLPEEGLKFMVYLQKENIIDESGMPKERFSAEFPKEGPSILRIQQVVRGDSAAYFCASSQARSSYNEQFFGPGTRLTVL.

The chain uses TRBV18 and TRBJ1-5; D not certain. Germline V CDR1 and CDR2: KGHSH, LQKENI. The CDR3 covers 14 residues. Trimming stripped 3 bases from V and 7 bases from J, with 13 bases between. The CDR3 DNA is TGTGCCAGCTCACCCGGGGAGCTTCGGCAGCCCCAGCATTTT. Protein product: CASSPGELRQPQHF.

This chain uses TRBV6-5 with TRBJ2-7, with 9 bases lining up with TRBD2. V was pared by 1 base and J by 2 bases, with 3 bases of the junction left unmatched. The CDR3 consists of 15 residues. Germline values: CDR1 MNHEY, CDR2 SVGAGI. The CDR3 coding sequence is TGTGCCAGCAGTTACTATGCGGGGGGGGCCTACGAGCAGTACTTC. Translated, it gives CASSYYAGGAYEQYF.

The chain is built from TRBV19 and TRBJ1-5, with a tentative D call TRBD1 (5 bases). Germline loops: CDR1 LNHDA, CDR2 SQIVND (reference sequence). This CDR3 is built from 14 residues. Trimming took off 5 bases at V and 5 bases at J, with 13 bases between the two ends. CDR3 in amino acids: CASSPQGWDQPQHF. CDR3 nucleotides: TGTGCCAGTAGTCCCCAGGGATGGGATCAGCCCCAGCATTTT.

In this sample, this clone turned up once. In DNA form, the CDR3 reads TGCGCCAGCAGCCCCGCGGGTCCCAGCGTTGGAAACACCATATATTTT. Its protein is CASSPAGPSVGNTIYF. The chain is built from TRBV5-1 and TRBJ1-3; D is unresolved. The germline CDR1 and CDR2 sequences are SGHRS and YFSETQ. V was clipped by 4 bases and J by 3 bases, with 17 bases between them. The CDR3 has 16 amino acids.

The genes are TRBV19 and TRBJ1-6; no clear D. Germline V lookup: CDR1 LNHDA, CDR2 SQIVND (reference sequence). Trimming removed 5 bases from V and 10 bases from J, with 21 bases in between. The CDR3 consists of 16 residues. The DNA of the CDR3 is TGTGCCAGTAGTGTCGGTCTCCGGAGGGAGACCTCACCCCTCCACTTT. Protein: CASSVGLRRETSPLHF. Complete variable domain (other parts from reference TRBV19 and TRBJ1-6): DGGITQSPKYLFRKEGQNVTLSCEQNLNHDAMYWYRQDPGQGLRLIYYSQIVNDFQKGDIAEGYSVSREKKESFPLTVTSAQKNPTAFYLCASSVGLRRETSPLHFGNGTRLTVT.

The V call is TRBV5-1, the J call TRBJ2-1; 8 positions agree with TRBD1. Germline assignment: CDR1 SGHRS and CDR2 YFSETQ. The CDR3 loop spans 16 amino acids. V lost 0 bases, J lost 7 bases, and 9 bases stayed unmatched. As DNA, the CDR3 is TGCGCCAGCAGCTTGGGCGACAGGGGCGGGATTAATGAGCAGTTCTTC. Amino acid sequence: CASSLGDRGGINEQFF. Based on the CDR3 plus reference TRBV5-1 and TRBJ2-1, the full variable domain is KAGVTQTPRYLIKTRGQQVTLSCSPISGHRSVSWYQQTPGQGLQFLFEYFSETQRNKGNFPGRFSGRQFSNSRSEMNVSTLELGDSALYLCASSLGDRGGINEQFFGPGTRLTVL.

Points on this clone: At one end the junction does not follow the germline gene, possibly because of a read error. The rearrangement uses TRBV19 and TRBJ1-1; a weak D match, TRBD1 (6 bases). This CDR3 has 14 residues. Germline CDR1 reads LNHDA; CDR2 reads SQIVND (reference sequence). This CDR3 reads CASTQDSQNAEAFF. CDR3 coding DNA: TGTGCCAGTACCCAGGACAGTCAGAACGCTGAAGCTTTCTTT.

The chain carries TRBV14 and TRBJ2-5, with D possibly being TRBD1 (5 bases). V gave up 3 bases and J gave up 6 bases, with 5 bases separating them. The CDR3 loop spans 11 amino acids. Germline lookup yields CDR1 SGHDN and CDR2 FVKESK. The chain's CDR3 is CASSQGQTQYF. The CDR3 DNA follows: TGTGCCAGCAGCCAGGGGCAGACCCAGTACTTC.

This rearrangement joins TRBV10-3 to TRBJ1-3, with unresolved D. The CDR3 spans 14 residues. V was clipped by 3 bases and J by 4 bases, with 10 bases between them. CDR1 is ENHRY, CDR2 SYGVKD, per germline. The CDR3 DNA sequence: TGTGCCATCAGTGACCCTTTTTCGGGAAACACCATATATTTT. Translation: CAISDPFSGNTIYF.

Only a few counts were recorded for this clone. The rearrangement links TRBV30 to TRBJ1-1; TRBD1 is a possible D gene (5 bases). CDR1 and CDR2 from the germline V gene are GTSNPN and SVGIG (reference sequence). The germline V and J ends were trimmed by 4 bases and 1 base, with 10 bases remaining between them. The CDR3 consists of 13 residues. This CDR3 is CAWNGGRNTEAFF. The CDR3 DNA sequence: TGTGCCTGGAATGGGGGGAGGAACACTGAAGCTTTCTTT.

The CDR3 is CASSPRTVDTEAFF. CDR3 in DNA: TGTGCCAGCAGCCCCCGAACAGTTGACACTGAAGCTTTCTTT. The rearrangement joins TRBV9 to TRBJ1-1; no clear D. V lost 4 bases, J lost 3 bases, and 13 bases lay in between. Germline V gene lookup returns CDR1 SGDLS and CDR2 YYNGEE. The CDR3 runs 14 residues.

This sequence joins TRBV5-1 and TRBJ1-2; 8 bases match TRBD1. The CDR3 is 15 residues long. Germline V lookup: CDR1 SGHRS, CDR2 YFSETQ. J gave up 4 bases and V 4 bases, and 9 bases lay outside the gene matches. CDR3 sequence reads: CASSVTGGRSYGYTF. CDR3 nucleotide sequence: TGCGCCAGCAGCGTCACAGGGGGACGAAGCTATGGCTACACCTTC.

The V call is TRBV18, the J call TRBJ2-2; tentative D call: TRBD2 (5 bases). From germline, CDR1 is KGHSH and CDR2 LQKENI. The CDR3 has 13 residues. The V and J ends lost 3 bases and 5 bases respectively, with 7 bases between them. CDR3 coding DNA: TGTGCCAGCTCACCTCCGGGGACCGGGGAGCTGTTTTTT. This codes for CASSPPGTGELFF.

J is TRBJ2-5 and V is TRBV11-3; TRBD1 aligns across 7 bases. The V segment lost 1 base and the J segment 2 bases; nucleotides outside the gene matches: 4. CDR1 SGHNT and CDR2 YENEEA come from the germline V gene. The CDR3 length is 15 residues. In DNA, the CDR3 is TGTGCCAGCAGCTTAGGGGGGACAGAACAAGAGACCCAGTACTTC. It encodes CASSLGGTEQETQYF.

This chain uses TRBV11-1 with TRBJ2-1, with D possibly matching TRBD1 (7 bases). This CDR3 is built from 17 residues. The germline V and J ends were trimmed by 0 bases and 6 bases, with 18 bases remaining between them. In germline, CDR1 is SGHAT, CDR2 FQDESV (reference sequence). DNA of the CDR3: TGTGCCAGCAGCTTAGCCCGGGGGCAGGGGGATCTCAATGAGCAGTTCTTC. As protein: CASSLARGQGDLNEQFF.

The J gene is TRBJ1-1, the V gene TRBV5-1; maybe TRBD1 (6 bases). This CDR3 is built from 14 residues. CDR1 and CDR2 from the germline V gene are SGHRS and YFSETQ. V lost 2 bases and J lost 2, with 10 bases in between. The CDR3 sequence is CASSLTRGNTEAFF. CDR3 nucleotides: TGCGCCAGCAGCTTAACCAGGGGTAACACTGAAGCTTTCTTT.